These T cell receptor beta chains were read from a single sample in a study of blood T cell repertoires in COVID-19. TCRdb keeps only in-frame clones here, not all; method: immunoSEQ multiplex PCR. This sample has about 130,000 clones, with over 75% found just once. The sample was peripheral blood. The receptors here all came from a man at least 80 years old with active or convalescent COVID-19. Each CDR3 is given without its conserved first and last residue. Some rows have no size entry. The others give once, few or many, or a class for an expanded clone.

v_call clone_size cdr3_aa
TRBV7-3 NA ASSLIRGGANTGELF
TRBV6-5 NA ASSYSEGTYEQY
TRBV19 NA ASSRISGNTGELF
TRBV7-2 NA ASSLAPGGHIEQF
TRBV7-9 NA ASSTRFLADGSGELF
TRBV19 NA ASSTTGAGNTIY
TRBV11-2 NA ASSKTGWGSYEQY
TRBV29-1 NA SVEDLSQRYMNTEAF
TRBV15 NA ATSRDLALGGSTEAF
TRBV24-1 NA ATSDPGQGVYGYT
TRBV7-3 NA ASSTHGAVQETQY
TRBV4-1 once ASSHQISGGVQYEQF
TRBV12-3/TRBV12-4 NA ASSALTGYEQY
TRBV7-9 few ATRTGSSYEQY
TRBV7-7 NA ASSPLSGSTDTQY
TRBV30 NA AGTWGGNTDTQY
TRBV15 NA ATRPSGSNEKLF
TRBV7-2 NA ASSFGPGQPQH
TRBV5-1 NA ASRRDRSSEAF
TRBV12-5 NA ASGLGASGRRNEQF
TRBV18 NA ASSPGTPQETQY
TRBV9 NA ASSAGTSGTTDTQY
TRBV9 NA ASSVDSWVGTDTQY
TRBV19 NA ASRLTGEGAYGYT